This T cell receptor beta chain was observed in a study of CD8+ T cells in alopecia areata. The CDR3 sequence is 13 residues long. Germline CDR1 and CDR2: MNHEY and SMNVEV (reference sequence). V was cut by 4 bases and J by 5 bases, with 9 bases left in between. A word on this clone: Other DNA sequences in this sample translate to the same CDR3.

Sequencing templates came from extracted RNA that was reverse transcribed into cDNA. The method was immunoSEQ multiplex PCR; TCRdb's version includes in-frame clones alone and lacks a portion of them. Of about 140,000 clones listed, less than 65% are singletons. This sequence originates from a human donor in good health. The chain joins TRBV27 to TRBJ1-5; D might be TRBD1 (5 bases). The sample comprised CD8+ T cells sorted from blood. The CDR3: CASSSGTYQPQHF. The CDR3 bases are TGTGCCAGCAGTTCCGGGACCTATCAGCCCCAGCATTTT.